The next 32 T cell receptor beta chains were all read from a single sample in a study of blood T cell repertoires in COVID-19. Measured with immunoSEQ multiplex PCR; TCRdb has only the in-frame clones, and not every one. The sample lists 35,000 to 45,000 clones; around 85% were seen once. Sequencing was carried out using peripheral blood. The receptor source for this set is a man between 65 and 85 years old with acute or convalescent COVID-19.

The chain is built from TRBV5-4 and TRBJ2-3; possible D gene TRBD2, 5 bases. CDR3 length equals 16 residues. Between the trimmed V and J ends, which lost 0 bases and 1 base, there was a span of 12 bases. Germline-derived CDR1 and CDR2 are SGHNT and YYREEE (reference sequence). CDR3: CASSLVLDYRTDTQYF. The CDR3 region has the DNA TGTGCCAGCAGCTTGGTACTAGACTACCGCACAGATACGCAGTATTTT.

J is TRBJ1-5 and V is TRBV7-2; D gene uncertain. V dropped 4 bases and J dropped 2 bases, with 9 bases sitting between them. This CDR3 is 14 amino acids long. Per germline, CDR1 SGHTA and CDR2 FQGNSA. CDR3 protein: CASSSDGGNQPQHF. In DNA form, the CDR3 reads TGTGCCAGCAGCTCCGACGGGGGCAATCAGCCCCAGCATTTT. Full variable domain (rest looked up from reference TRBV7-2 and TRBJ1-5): GAGVSQSPSNKVTEKGKDVELRCDPISGHTALYWYRQSLGQGLEFLIYFQGNSAPDKSGLPSDRFSAERTGGSVSTLTIQRTQQEDSAVYLCASSSDGGNQPQHFGDGTRLSIL.

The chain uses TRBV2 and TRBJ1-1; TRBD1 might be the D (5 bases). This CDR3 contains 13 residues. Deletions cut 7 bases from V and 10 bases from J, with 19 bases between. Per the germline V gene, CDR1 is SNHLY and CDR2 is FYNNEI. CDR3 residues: CASTQWGDGGAFF. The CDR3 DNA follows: TGTGCCAGCACCCAATGGGGGGACGGGGGAGCTTTCTTT.

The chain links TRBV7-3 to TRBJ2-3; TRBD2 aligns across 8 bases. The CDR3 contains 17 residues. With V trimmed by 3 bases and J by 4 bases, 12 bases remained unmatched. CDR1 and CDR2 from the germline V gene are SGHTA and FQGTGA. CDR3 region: CASSLTGIGAGADTQYF. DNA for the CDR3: TGTGCCAGCAGCTTGACTGGGATAGGAGCGGGAGCAGATACGCAGTATTTT.

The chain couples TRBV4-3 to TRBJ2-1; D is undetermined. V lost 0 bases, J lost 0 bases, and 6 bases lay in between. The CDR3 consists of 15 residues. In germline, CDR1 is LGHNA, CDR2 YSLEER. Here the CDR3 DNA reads TGCGCCAGCAGCCAAGAAATACACTCCTACAATGAGCAGTTCTTC. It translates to CASSQEIHSYNEQFF.

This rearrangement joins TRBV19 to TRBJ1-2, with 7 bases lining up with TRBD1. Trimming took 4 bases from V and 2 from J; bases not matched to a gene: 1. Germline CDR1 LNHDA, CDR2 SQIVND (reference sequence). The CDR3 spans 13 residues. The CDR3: CASSKGQNYGYTF. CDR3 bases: TGTGCCAGTAGTAAGGGACAGAACTATGGCTACACCTTC.

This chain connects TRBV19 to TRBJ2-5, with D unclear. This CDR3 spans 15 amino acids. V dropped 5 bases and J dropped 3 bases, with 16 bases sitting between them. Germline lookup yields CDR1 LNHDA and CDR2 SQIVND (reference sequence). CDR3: CASSASGSPKETQYF. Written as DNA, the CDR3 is TGTGCCAGTAGTGCCTCGGGTTCCCCAAAAGAGACCCAGTACTTC.

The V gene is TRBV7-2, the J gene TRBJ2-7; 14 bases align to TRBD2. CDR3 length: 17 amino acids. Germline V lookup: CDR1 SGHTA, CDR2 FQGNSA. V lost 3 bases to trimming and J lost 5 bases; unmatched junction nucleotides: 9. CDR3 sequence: CASSFGLAGGSINEQYF. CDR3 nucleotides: TGTGCCAGCAGCTTCGGACTAGCGGGAGGCAGTATAAACGAGCAGTACTTC. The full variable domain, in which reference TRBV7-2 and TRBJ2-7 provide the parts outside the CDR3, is GAGVSQSPSNKVTEKGKDVELRCDPISGHTALYWYRQSLGQGLEFLIYFQGNSAPDKSGLPSDRFSAERTGGSVSTLTIQRTQQEDSAVYLCASSFGLAGGSINEQYFGPGTRLTVT.

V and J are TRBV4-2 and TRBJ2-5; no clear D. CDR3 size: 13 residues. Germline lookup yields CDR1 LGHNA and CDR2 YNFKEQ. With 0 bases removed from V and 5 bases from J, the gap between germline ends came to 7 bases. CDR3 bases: TGTGCCAGCAGCCAAGATCGGCGGGAGACCCAGTACTTC. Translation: CASSQDRRETQYF.

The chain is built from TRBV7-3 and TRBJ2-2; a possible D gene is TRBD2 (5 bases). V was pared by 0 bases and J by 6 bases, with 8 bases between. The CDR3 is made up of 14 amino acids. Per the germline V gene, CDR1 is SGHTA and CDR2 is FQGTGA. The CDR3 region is CASSLTRVAGELFF. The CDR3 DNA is TGTGCCAGCAGCTTAACGAGGGTAGCCGGGGAGCTGTTTTTT.

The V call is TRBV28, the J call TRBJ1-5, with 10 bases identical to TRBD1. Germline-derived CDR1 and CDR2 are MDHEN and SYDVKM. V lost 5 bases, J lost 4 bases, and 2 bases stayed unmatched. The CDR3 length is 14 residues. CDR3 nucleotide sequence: TGTGCCAGCAGTCGGGACAGGGGAAATCAGCCCCAGCATTTT. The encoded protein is CASSRDRGNQPQHF.

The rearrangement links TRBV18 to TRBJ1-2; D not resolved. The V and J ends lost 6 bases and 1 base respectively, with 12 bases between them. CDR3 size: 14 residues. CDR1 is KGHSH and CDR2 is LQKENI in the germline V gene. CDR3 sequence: CASSLASLNYGYTF. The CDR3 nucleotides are TGTGCCAGCTCTCTAGCCAGTCTTAACTATGGCTACACCTTC.

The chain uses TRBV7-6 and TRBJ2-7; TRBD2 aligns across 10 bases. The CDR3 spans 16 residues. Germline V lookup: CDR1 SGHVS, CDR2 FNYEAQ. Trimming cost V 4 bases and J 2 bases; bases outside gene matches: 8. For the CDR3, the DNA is TGTGCCAGCAGCTCCTTAAGCGGGAGGGTACCCTACGAGCAGTACTTC. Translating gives CASSSLSGRVPYEQYF.

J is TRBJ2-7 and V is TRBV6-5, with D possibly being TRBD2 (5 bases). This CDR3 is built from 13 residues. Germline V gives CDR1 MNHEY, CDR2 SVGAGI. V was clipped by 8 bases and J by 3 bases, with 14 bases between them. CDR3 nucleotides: TGTGCCAGCCTCAAAGCCGAGGGCTACGAGCAGTACTTC. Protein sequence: CASLKAEGYEQYF.

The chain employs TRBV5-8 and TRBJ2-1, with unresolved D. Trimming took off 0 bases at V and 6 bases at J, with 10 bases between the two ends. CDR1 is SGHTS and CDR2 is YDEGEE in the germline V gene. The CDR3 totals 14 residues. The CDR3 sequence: CASSLAFRVNEQFF. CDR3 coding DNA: TGTGCCAGCAGCTTGGCTTTCCGGGTCAATGAGCAGTTCTTC.

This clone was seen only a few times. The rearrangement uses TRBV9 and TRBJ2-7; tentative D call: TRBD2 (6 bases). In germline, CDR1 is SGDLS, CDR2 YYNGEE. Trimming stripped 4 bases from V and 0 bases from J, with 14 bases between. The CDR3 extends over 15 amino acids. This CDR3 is CASSPTSSLSYEQYF. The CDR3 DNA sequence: TGTGCCAGCAGCCCAACTAGCTCGCTCTCCTACGAGCAGTACTTC.

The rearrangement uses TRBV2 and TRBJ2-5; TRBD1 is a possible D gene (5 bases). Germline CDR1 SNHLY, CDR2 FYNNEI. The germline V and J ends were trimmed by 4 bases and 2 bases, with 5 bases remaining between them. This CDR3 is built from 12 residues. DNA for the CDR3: TGTGCCAGCAGTGGACAGCAAGAGACCCAGTACTTC. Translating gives CASSGQQETQYF.

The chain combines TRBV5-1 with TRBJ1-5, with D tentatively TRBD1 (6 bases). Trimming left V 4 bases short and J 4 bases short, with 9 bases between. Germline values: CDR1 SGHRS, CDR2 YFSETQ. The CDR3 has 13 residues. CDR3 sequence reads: CASSEGTNQPQHF. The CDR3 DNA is TGCGCCAGCAGCGAAGGGACAAATCAGCCCCAGCATTTT.

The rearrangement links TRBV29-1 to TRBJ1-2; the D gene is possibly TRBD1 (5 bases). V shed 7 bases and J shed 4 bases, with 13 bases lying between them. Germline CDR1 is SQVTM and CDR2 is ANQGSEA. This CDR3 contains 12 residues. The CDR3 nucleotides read TGCAGCGCCACAGGCGCTGGCTATGGCTACACCTTC. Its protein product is CSATGAGYGYTF.

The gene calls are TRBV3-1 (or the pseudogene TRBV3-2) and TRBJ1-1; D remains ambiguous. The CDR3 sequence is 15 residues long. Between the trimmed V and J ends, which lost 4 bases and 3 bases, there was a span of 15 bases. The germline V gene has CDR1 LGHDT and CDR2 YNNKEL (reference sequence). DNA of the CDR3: TGTGCCAGCAGCCCTCGAGGCATGATGGACACTGAAGCTTTCTTT. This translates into CASSPRGMMDTEAFF.

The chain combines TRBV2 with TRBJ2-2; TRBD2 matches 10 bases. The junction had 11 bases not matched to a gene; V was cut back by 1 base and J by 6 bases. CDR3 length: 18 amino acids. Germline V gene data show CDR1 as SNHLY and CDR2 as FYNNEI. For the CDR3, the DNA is TGTGCCAGCAGTGAAGTGTTTGCTAGCGGGAGTTTTCCCGGGGAGCTGTTTTTT. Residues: CASSEVFASGSFPGELFF.

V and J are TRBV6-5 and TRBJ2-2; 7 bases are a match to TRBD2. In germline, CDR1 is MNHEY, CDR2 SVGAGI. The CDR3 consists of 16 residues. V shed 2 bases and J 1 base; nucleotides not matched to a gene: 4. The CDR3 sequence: CASSYQAGVNTGELFF. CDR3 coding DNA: TGTGCCAGCAGTTACCAGGCGGGAGTGAACACCGGGGAGCTGTTTTTT.

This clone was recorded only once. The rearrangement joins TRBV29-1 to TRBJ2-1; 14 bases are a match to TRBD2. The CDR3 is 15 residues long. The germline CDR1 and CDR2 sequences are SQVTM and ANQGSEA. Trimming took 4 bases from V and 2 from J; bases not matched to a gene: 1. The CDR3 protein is CSVVGLAGAYNEQFF. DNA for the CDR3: TGCAGCGTTGTGGGACTAGCGGGAGCCTACAATGAGCAGTTCTTC.

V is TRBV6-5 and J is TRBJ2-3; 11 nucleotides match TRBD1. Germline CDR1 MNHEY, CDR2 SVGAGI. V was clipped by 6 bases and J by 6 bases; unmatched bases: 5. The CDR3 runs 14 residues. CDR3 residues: CASSRTGGRDTQYF. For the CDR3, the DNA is TGTGCCAGCAGCCGGACAGGGGGCCGGGATACGCAGTATTTT.

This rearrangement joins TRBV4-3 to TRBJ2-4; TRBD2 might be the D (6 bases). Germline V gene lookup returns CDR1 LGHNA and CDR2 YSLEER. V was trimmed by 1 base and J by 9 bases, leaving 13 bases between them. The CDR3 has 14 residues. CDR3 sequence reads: CASSQGWKEGIQYF. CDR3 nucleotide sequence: TGCGCCAGCAGCCAAGGCTGGAAGGAGGGCATTCAGTACTTC.

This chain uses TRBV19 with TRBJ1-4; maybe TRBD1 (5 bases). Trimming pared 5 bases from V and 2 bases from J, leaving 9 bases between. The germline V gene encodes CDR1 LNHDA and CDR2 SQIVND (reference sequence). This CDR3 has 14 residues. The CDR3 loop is CASSSGWTNEKLFF. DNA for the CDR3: TGTGCCAGTAGTTCAGGGTGGACTAATGAAAAACTGTTTTTT.

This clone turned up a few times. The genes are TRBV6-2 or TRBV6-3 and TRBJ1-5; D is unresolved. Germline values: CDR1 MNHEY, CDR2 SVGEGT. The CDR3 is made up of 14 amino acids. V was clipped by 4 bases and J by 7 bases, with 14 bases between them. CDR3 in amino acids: CASSSNIAPQPQHF. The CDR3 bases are TGTGCCAGCAGTTCCAACATAGCACCGCAGCCCCAGCATTTT.

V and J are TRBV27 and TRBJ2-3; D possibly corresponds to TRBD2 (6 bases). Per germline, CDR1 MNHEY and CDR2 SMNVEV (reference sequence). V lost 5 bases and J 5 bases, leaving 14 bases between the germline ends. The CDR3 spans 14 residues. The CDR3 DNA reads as TGTGCCAGCAGTCTGCTGGAGGGCAGAGATACGCAGTATTTT. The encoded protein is CASSLLEGRDTQYF.

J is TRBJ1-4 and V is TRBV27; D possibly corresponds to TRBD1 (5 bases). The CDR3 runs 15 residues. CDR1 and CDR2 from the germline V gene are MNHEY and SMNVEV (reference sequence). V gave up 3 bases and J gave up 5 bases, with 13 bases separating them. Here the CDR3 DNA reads TGTGCCAGCAGTTTCACGGGGGGGGGAAATGAAAAACTGTTTTTT. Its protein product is CASSFTGGGNEKLFF.

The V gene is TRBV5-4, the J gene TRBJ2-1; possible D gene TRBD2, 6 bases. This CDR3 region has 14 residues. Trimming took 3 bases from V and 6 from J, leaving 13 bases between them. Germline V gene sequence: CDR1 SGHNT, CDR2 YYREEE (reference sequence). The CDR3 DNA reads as TGTGCCAGCAGCTCCCGGGACTCTTCCAATGAGCAGTTCTTC. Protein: CASSSRDSSNEQFF.

The CDR3 loop is CASSQPWDSSTDTQYF. The CDR3 region has the DNA TGTGCCAGCAGCCAACCTTGGGACAGTAGCACAGATACGCAGTATTTT. The chain combines TRBV14 with TRBJ2-3, with TRBD1 matching over 7 bases. The CDR3 has 16 residues. Germline V lookup: CDR1 SGHDN, CDR2 FVKESK. After removal of 2 bases from V and 0 bases from J, the junction contained 5 bases not matched to a gene.

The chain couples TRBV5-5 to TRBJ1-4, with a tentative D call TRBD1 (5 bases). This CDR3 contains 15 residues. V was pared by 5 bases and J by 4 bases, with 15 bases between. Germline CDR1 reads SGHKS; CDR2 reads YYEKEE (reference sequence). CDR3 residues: CASSSGGGGNEKLFF. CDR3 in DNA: TGTGCCAGCAGTTCTGGTGGGGGAGGTAATGAAAAACTGTTTTTT.